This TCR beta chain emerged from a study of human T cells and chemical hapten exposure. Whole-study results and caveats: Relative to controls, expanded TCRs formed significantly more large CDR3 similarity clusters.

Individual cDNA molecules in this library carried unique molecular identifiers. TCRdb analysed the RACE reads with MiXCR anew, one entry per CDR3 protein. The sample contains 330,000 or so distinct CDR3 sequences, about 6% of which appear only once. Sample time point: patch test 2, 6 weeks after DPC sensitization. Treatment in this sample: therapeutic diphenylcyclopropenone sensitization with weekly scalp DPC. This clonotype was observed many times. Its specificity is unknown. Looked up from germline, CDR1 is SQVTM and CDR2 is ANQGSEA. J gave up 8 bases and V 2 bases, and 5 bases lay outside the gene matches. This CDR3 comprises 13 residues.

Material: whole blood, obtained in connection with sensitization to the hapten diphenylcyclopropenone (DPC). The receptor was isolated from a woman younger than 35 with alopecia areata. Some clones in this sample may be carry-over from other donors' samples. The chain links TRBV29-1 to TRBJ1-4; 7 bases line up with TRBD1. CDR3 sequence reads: CSVEWTGGEKLFF. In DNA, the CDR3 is TGCAGCGTTGAATGGACAGGCGGAGAAAAACTGTTTTTT.